A selection of T cell receptor beta chains follows, all from one sample in a study of vaccination effects on CD4 cells after COVID-19. Antigen specificity for these receptors is unknown. The method was immunoSEQ multiplex PCR; TCRdb's version includes in-frame clones alone and lacks a portion of them. The profile shows around 30,000 clones, more than 55% of them singletons. Sequenced material: CD4+ T cells from PBMCs cultured with SARS-CoV-2 spike peptides, taken after COVID-19 vaccination. These receptors were obtained from a human donor who received a COVID-19 vaccine. CDR3s include the opening cysteine and the closing phenylalanine or tryptophan. The D gene is left open where the match is weak. Not all rows give a size; the values are once, few, many and, for expanded clones, a class.

NA	medium-sized	TRBV19	TRBJ1-5	TGTGCCAGTAGCCCAGTGGGTGAGGTTCAGCCCCAGCATTTT	CASSPVGEVQPQHF
NA	NA	TRBV6-5	TRBJ1-3	TGTGCCAGCAGTTTGTGGGGATTTGGCTCTGGAAACACCATATATTTT	CASSLWGFGSGNTIYF
NA	NA	TRBV29-1	TRBJ1-1	TGCAGCGTTGTAGACACTGAAGCTTTCTTT	CSVVDTEAFF
TRBD2	NA	TRBV5-4	TRBJ2-7	TGTGCCAGCAGCGGTAGCGGGAGGGCCTACGAGCAGTACTTC	CASSGSGRAYEQYF
NA	few	TRBV6-5	TRBJ1-1	TGTGCCAGCAGTTATCGGGGGAACACTGAAGCTTTCTTT	CASSYRGNTEAFF
NA	NA	TRBV5-1	TRBJ2-7	TGCGCCAGCAGCCCATCTGGGACCGCCCTCCACGAGCAGTACTTC	CASSPSGTALHEQYF
NA	NA	TRBV27	TRBJ2-1	TGTGCCAGCAGTTTACTAGCGATGCACAATGAGCAGTTCTTC	CASSLLAMHNEQFF
NA	NA	TRBV24-1	TRBJ2-5	TGTGCCACCAGTGATCGCTGGGGAGAGACCCAGTACTTC	CATSDRWGETQYF
NA	NA	TRBV7-2	TRBJ2-1	TGTGCCAGCAGCTTAGGGACTACCACGGGAAATGAGCAGTTCTTC	CASSLGTTTGNEQFF
NA	few	TRBV3-1/TRBV3-2	TRBJ1-1	TGTGCCAGCAGCCGCGAACAGGTAGTCACTGAAGCTTTCTTT	CASSREQVVTEAFF
TRBD1	NA	TRBV11-3	TRBJ2-1	TGTGCCAGCAGCTTGTCTACAGGGGGCAGTGAGCAGTTCTTC	CASSLSTGGSEQFF
TRBD1	few	TRBV12-5	TRBJ1-5	TGTGCTAGTGGTTTTTCTTGGACAGGGCAGGCCAATCAGCCCCAGCATTTT	CASGFSWTGQANQPQHF
TRBD1	NA	TRBV5-6	TRBJ1-2	TGTGCCAGCAGCTTGGATGACAGGGGCTATGGCTACACCTTC	CASSLDDRGYGYTF
TRBD2	NA	TRBV11-3	TRBJ2-4	TGTGCCAGCAGCCCGGGGGGACTAGCGGAAGCCAAAAACATTCAGTACTTC	CASSPGGLAEAKNIQYF
NA	NA	TRBV5-1	TRBJ1-1	TGCGCCAGCGGTAATACCGAGGGGACTGAAGCTTTCTTT	CASGNTEGTEAFF
NA	few	TRBV9	TRBJ1-2	TGTGCCAGCAGCGTAGCGGGGGCTCTTGGCTACACCTTC	CASSVAGALGYTF
TRBD1	once	TRBV18	TRBJ2-2	TGTGCCAGCTCACCACGTGAGGGGGCGGCCGGGGAGCTGTTTTTT	CASSPREGAAGELFF
TRBD1	few	TRBV7-9	TRBJ1-5	TGTGCCAGCAGTCCAACAGGGGGAGGGGGACAGCCCCAGCATTTT	CASSPTGGGGQPQHF
NA	NA	TRBV6-5	TRBJ1-2	TGTGCCAGCAGCGCGAGATTCGGCGATGGCTACACCTTC	CASSARFGDGYTF
TRBD1	NA	TRBV27	TRBJ2-2	TGTGCCAGCAGTGCGGGACAGGGCGGAACCGGGGAGCTGTTTTTT	CASSAGQGGTGELFF
NA	NA	TRBV4-1	TRBJ1-6	TGCGCCAGCAGCCAAGTGGGCTCGTCGGCAGGTCGGTCACCCCTCCACTTT	CASSQVGSSAGRSPLHF
TRBD2	NA	TRBV30	TRBJ2-2	TGTGCCTGGAGTGGAGAGACTAGCGGGACAACCGGGGAGCTGTTTTTT	CAWSGETSGTTGELFF
NA	NA	TRBV5-1	TRBJ2-7	TGCGCCAGCAGCACCGACAGGATCGGGGGGGAGCAGTACTTC	CASSTDRIGGEQYF
NA	NA	TRBV11-3	TRBJ2-3	TGTGCCAGCAGCTTGGGACTTGCAGATACGCAGTATTTT	CASSLGLADTQYF
TRBD1	once	TRBV2	TRBJ1-2	TGTGCCAGCATCCAGGACAGGGATCTCGGTGGCTACACCTTC	CASIQDRDLGGYTF
TRBD1	NA	TRBV18	TRBJ1-2	TGTGCCAGCTCACAAGAGGGACAGGGAATTAATGGCTACACCTTC	CASSQEGQGINGYTF
NA	NA	TRBV4-2	TRBJ2-3	TGTGCCAGCAGCCAAGACACATACGGGACGTCCACAGATACGCAGTATTTT	CASSQDTYGTSTDTQYF
TRBD2	NA	TRBV5-4	TRBJ2-3	TGTGCCAGCAGCTTATCGGGACTAGCGGCGCAGTATTTT	CASSLSGLAAQYF
TRBD2	NA	TRBV10-3	TRBJ2-7	TGTGCCGCGGGGAGGGAAGGCGAGCAGTACTTC	CAAGREGEQYF
TRBD1	few	TRBV19	TRBJ1-1	TGTGCCAGTAGTACTCCGCTGACAGGGCCGCTTCGAGCTTTCTTT	CASSTPLTGPLRAFF
TRBD2	NA	TRBV7-9	TRBJ2-7	TGTGCCAGCAGCTCTATAGCGGGGGACCGCTCCTACGAGCAGTACTTC	CASSSIAGDRSYEQYF
NA	once	TRBV29-1	TRBJ2-7	TGCAGCGTAGCCGCCAGCGGAGCCCCCTACGAGCAGTACTTC	CSVAASGAPYEQYF
NA	NA	TRBV18	TRBJ1-6	TGTGCCAGCTCAGGCCAGACGACCACCCTCCACTTT	CASSGQTTTLHF
NA	NA	TRBV2	TRBJ2-1	TGTGCCAGCAGCGTAACTAGGGGGTACAATGAGCAGTTCTTC	CASSVTRGYNEQFF
NA	NA	TRBV13	TRBJ1-4	TGTGCCAGCAGCTCAGGGACGGGTGAAAAACTGTTTTTT	CASSSGTGEKLFF
NA	NA	TRBV10-2	TRBJ2-7	TGCGCCAGCAGTGATAACTACGAGCAGTACTTC	CASSDNYEQYF
TRBD1	NA	TRBV16	TRBJ1-5	TGTGCCAGCAGCCAATCGGACAGGGGTATCAATCAGCCCCAGCATTTT	CASSQSDRGINQPQHF
TRBD1	NA	TRBV9	TRBJ2-1	TGTGCCAGCAGCATCAGGGGGGACAGGGAGAATGAGCAGTTCTTC	CASSIRGDRENEQFF
TRBD1	NA	TRBV5-1	TRBJ1-3	TGCGCCAGCAGCAGAACAGGGGACTCTGGAAACACCATATATTTT	CASSRTGDSGNTIYF
NA	NA	TRBV9	TRBJ2-2	TGTGCCAGCATGGGGGGCCAGGCCGGGGAGCTGTTTTTT	CASMGGQAGELFF
NA	NA	TRBV18	TRBJ2-6	TGTGCCAGCTCACCACCGGTCATGTTGAGCTCTGGGGCCAACGTCCTGACTTTC	CASSPPVMLSSGANVLTF
NA	NA	TRBV24-1	TRBJ2-1	TGTGCCACCAGTGAGAGATACAATGAGCAGTTCTTC	CATSERYNEQFF
NA	NA	TRBV12-3/TRBV12-4	TRBJ2-7	TGTGCCAGCAGTTGGCGGTTCTCCTACGAGCAGTACTTC	CASSWRFSYEQYF
NA	NA	TRBV30	TRBJ2-1	TGTGCCTGGAGTGACCCAAGGTGGGGTACTGAGCAGTTCTTC	CAWSDPRWGTEQFF
TRBD1	NA	TRBV9	TRBJ1-2	TGTGCCAGCAGCGCCCGGGACAGGGGACACTATGGCTACACCTTC	CASSARDRGHYGYTF
NA	NA	TRBV3-1/TRBV3-2	TRBJ1-6	TGTGCCAGCAGCCAACCGGTAAATAATTCACCCCTCCACTTT	CASSQPVNNSPLHF
TRBD2	few	TRBV4-1	TRBJ2-1	TGCGCCAGCAGCCAAGATTGGACTAGCATTGAGCAGTTCTTC	CASSQDWTSIEQFF
NA	NA	TRBV5-8	TRBJ2-3	TGTGCCAGCAGCGGCAGGGGTGTCGGCACAGATACGCAGTATTTT	CASSGRGVGTDTQYF
NA	NA	TRBV18	TRBJ1-5	TGTGCCAGCTCACCTGGACACCCTAATCAGCCCCAGCATTTT	CASSPGHPNQPQHF
TRBD1	NA	TRBV13	TRBJ1-4	TGTGCCAGCAGCCGGACAGGGAGTGGCGAAAAACTGTTTTTT	CASSRTGSGEKLFF
NA	NA	TRBV5-1	TRBJ1-6	TGCGCCAGCAGCCTGGAGGGGACCAGTTCACCCCTCCACTTT	CASSLEGTSSPLHF
NA	NA	TRBV29-1	TRBJ2-2	TGCAGCGTTAAAACCCGGCCGCTCACCGGGGAGCTGTTTTTT	CSVKTRPLTGELFF
TRBD2	once	TRBV27	TRBJ2-5	TGTGCCAGCATGGGACTAGCGGGAGGTTTGTGGGAGACCCAGTACTTC	CASMGLAGGLWETQYF
TRBD2	few	TRBV5-8	TRBJ2-5	TGTGCCAGCAGCTCGGGAGAAGCGGGGGTAGAGACCCAGTACTTC	CASSSGEAGVETQYF
TRBD1	once	TRBV18	TRBJ1-1	TGTGCCAGCTCACCACGCACAGGGGCAGCTGAAGCTTTCTTT	CASSPRTGAAEAFF
NA	NA	TRBV6-5	TRBJ1-1	TGTGCCAGCAGGGGGGTCGAAACTTTTGAAGCTTTCTTT	CASRGVETFEAFF
NA	NA	TRBV2	TRBJ2-1	TGTGCCAGCCAGGACGTGGGGCGGATCAATGAGCAGTTCTTC	CASQDVGRINEQFF